This TCR beta chain stems from a study of T cells in Graves' hyperthyroidism and ophthalmopathy. Study summary: At the time of initial diagnosis and before any treatment, peripheral blood was collected.

In the case of this clonotype: Its antigen remains unknown.

Looked up from germline, CDR1 is SGHRS and CDR2 is YFSETQ. The CDR3 consists of 14 residues. Broader study findings: The model forecast ophthalmopathy, anticipating it by a median approximately 6.2 months before onset. Blood also held most thyroid clonotypes expanded beyond 0.001.

The TCR beta CDR3 regions underwent amplification using RNA transcripts as the source. RT-PCR in the first round (using the HTBI primer set) targeted the TCR CDR3. TCRdb reprocessed the multiplex PCR reads with MiXCR, giving one entry per CDR3 protein. This sample has around 600,000 distinct CDR3 sequences, with more than 15% found just once. PBMCs were derived from about 10 ml fresh peripheral blood. The clonotype was recovered from a woman in her 40s with Graves' ophthalmopathy. The specimen was blood. The genes are TRBV5-1 and TRBJ2-1; D might be TRBD2 (5 bases). The DNA end is a closer match to TRBJ2-7, so the J assignment may be wrong. CDR3 sequence reads: CASSSPGLRNEQYF. DNA for the CDR3: TGCGCCAGCAGCTCGCCGGGATTGCGGAATGAGCAGTACTTC.